The 8 T cell receptor beta chains listed next were all sequenced from one sample in a study of metastatic and nonmetastatic thyroid tumors. Treatment of any kind had been given to no patient before thyroid surgery. TCRdb reanalyzed the PCR reads with MiXCR. The data contain 21,000 or so clones, more than 25% of them seen just once; the ten biggest clones take up 15% to 20%. Sequencing was performed on blood. Receptors originate from a female donor with papillary thyroid cancer or a benign thyroid nodule (not recorded which). Some clones in this sample may be carry-over from other donors' samples.

J is TRBJ1-2 and V is TRBV7-8; D not certain. There are 13 residues in the CDR3. V was cut by 1 base and J by 2 bases, with 5 bases left in between. Germline lookup yields CDR1 SGHVS and CDR2 FQNEAQ. CDR3: CASSLEENYGYTF. CDR3 bases: TGTGCCAGCAGCTTAGAAGAGAACTATGGCTACACCTTC.

V is TRBV5-1 and J is TRBJ2-2; 15 nucleotides agree with TRBD2. Germline V gene lookup returns CDR1 SGHRS and CDR2 YFSETQ. J lost 5 bases, V lost 4 bases, and 3 bases had no gene match. This CDR3 is 16 amino acids long. The CDR3 nucleotides read TGCGCCAGCAGCAAGGGACTAGCGGGAGGAACCGGGGAGCTGTTTTTT. This sequence encodes CASSKGLAGGTGELFF. Full variable domain (outside the CDR3, taken from reference TRBV5-1 and TRBJ2-2): KAGVTQTPRYLIKTRGQQVTLSCSPISGHRSVSWYQQTPGQGLQFLFEYFSETQRNKGNFPGRFSGRQFSNSRSEMNVSTLELGDSALYLCASSKGLAGGTGELFFGEGSRLTVL.

This clone appeared once. This chain connects TRBV7-2 to TRBJ2-7, with D possibly matching TRBD2 (5 bases). The CDR3 extends over 15 amino acids. Between the trimmed V and J ends, which lost 5 bases and 2 bases, there was a span of 16 bases. Germline CDR1 is SGHTA and CDR2 is FQGNSA. CDR3 in DNA: TGTGCCAGCAGCAAAGAGAGAGGGAGAACCTACGAGCAGTACTTC. Translation gives CASSKERGRTYEQYF.

This clone was seen ten or more times. J is TRBJ2-5 and V is TRBV5-4; 11 nucleotides match TRBD1. With V trimmed by 4 bases and J by 6 bases, 11 bases remained unmatched. This CDR3 has 16 residues. Germline CDR1 reads SGHNT; CDR2 reads YYREEE (reference sequence). The CDR3 is CASSPSRDRGLKTQYF. The CDR3 DNA reads TGTGCCAGCAGCCCTTCCCGGGACAGGGGGTTGAAGACCCAGTACTTC. The variable domain in full, completed from reference TRBV5-4 and TRBJ2-5, reads ETGVTQSPTHLIKTRGQQVTLRCSSQSGHNTVSWYQQALGQGPQFIFQYYREEENGRGNFPPRFSGLQFPNYSSELNVNALELDDSALYLCASSPSRDRGLKTQYFGPGTRLLVL.

The J gene is TRBJ2-1, the V gene TRBV30; D is perhaps TRBD1 (6 bases). Trimming stripped 4 bases from V and 2 bases from J, with 15 bases between. The CDR3 covers 15 residues. Germline CDR1 reads GTSNPN; CDR2 reads SVGIG (reference sequence). This CDR3 reads CAWTPGHLTYNEQFF. The CDR3 DNA is TGTGCCTGGACCCCGGGACACTTAACCTACAATGAGCAGTTCTTC.

The V and J genes are TRBV5-1 and TRBJ2-7; the match to TRBD2 covers 11 bases. The J segment lost 1 base and the V segment lost 4 bases, leaving 4 bases of the junction unmatched. CDR1 and CDR2 (germline): SGHRS, YFSETQ. CDR3 length: 15 amino acids. Here the CDR3 DNA reads TGCGCCAGCAGCCCAACTAGCGGGAGTTCCTACGAGCAGTACTTC. Translated, it gives CASSPTSGSSYEQYF. Together with reference TRBV5-1 and TRBJ2-7, the CDR3 gives the full variable domain: KAGVTQTPRYLIKTRGQQVTLSCSPISGHRSVSWYQQTPGQGLQFLFEYFSETQRNKGNFPGRFSGRQFSNSRSEMNVSTLELGDSALYLCASSPTSGSSYEQYFGPGTRLTVT.

This clone was seen a handful of times. V and J are TRBV2 and TRBJ1-4; D is possibly TRBD1 (6 bases). The germline V and J ends were trimmed by 10 bases and 4 bases, with 13 bases remaining between them. This CDR3 has 13 amino acids. CDR1 is SNHLY, CDR2 FYNNEI, per germline. CDR3 residues: CAIVDSLNEKLFF. DNA of the CDR3: TGTGCCATCGTGGACAGCCTTAATGAAAAACTGTTTTTT.

Judged by abundance, this clone is medium-sized. This chain uses TRBV2 with TRBJ1-5; TRBD1 matches 12 bases. Germline CDR1 SNHLY, CDR2 FYNNEI. With 4 bases clipped from V and 4 bases from J, the junction kept 2 bases outside the gene matches. This CDR3 contains 15 residues. The CDR3, as DNA: TGTGCCAGCAGTGGGGACAGGGGGCGAAATCAGCCCCAGCATTTT. Residues: CASSGDRGRNQPQHF. Full variable domain (outside the CDR3, taken from reference TRBV2 and TRBJ1-5): EPEVTQTPSHQVTQMGQEVILRCVPISNHLYFYWYRQILGQKVEFLVSFYNNEISEKSEIFDDQFSVERPDGSNFTLKIRSTKLEDSAMYFCASSGDRGRNQPQHFGDGTRLSIL.